The 16 T cell receptor beta chains listed next were all sequenced from one sample in a study of Ad26.COV2.S vaccination and SARS-CoV-2 variants. Generated by immunoSEQ multiplex PCR, the TCRdb table keeps only in-frame clones and is missing some. This table holds more than 300,000 clones, around four fifths found once. The treatment is: some 19 received Ad26.COV2.S at low or high dose, single or two shots; about 5 received placebo; per-sample allocation not given. Day 63 after the first vaccine or placebo injection was the time point for sampling. The sequencing here drew on peripheral blood, taken in a trial of Ad26.COV2.S vaccine versus placebo. Every receptor here comes from a person aged 18-60 years who received the Ad26.COV2.S COVID-19 vaccine or a placebo.

The chain recombines TRBV5-1 with TRBJ2-2; D remains ambiguous. The germline V and J ends were trimmed by 2 bases and 5 bases, with 4 bases remaining between them. Germline loops: CDR1 SGHRS, CDR2 YFSETQ. This CDR3 contains 12 residues. This CDR3 reads CASSLLTGELFF. As DNA, the CDR3 is TGCGCCAGCAGCTTACTGACCGGGGAGCTGTTTTTT.

This clone has a single count. CDR3 bases: TGTGCCAGCAGCCAGGCCGGGACAGGGAATGAAAAACTGTTTTTT. Translated, it gives CASSQAGTGNEKLFF. The chain recombines TRBV4-2 with TRBJ1-4, with 9 bases that match TRBD1. The length of the CDR3 is 15 residues. V shed 3 bases, J shed 5 bases, and the junction held 4 bases outside the gene matches. In germline, CDR1 is LGHNA, CDR2 YNFKEQ.

The chain joins TRBV20-1 to TRBJ1-2, with D unresolved. The CDR3 extends over 11 amino acids. Germline V gene data show CDR1 as DFQATT and CDR2 as SNEGSKA (reference sequence). V dropped 3 bases and J dropped 2 bases, with 4 bases sitting between them. CDR3 in amino acids: CSARHNYGYTF. In nucleotides, the CDR3 is TGCAGTGCTAGGCACAACTATGGCTACACCTTC.

The CDR3 loop is CASSPGRTGATDTQYF. In nucleotides, the CDR3 is TGTGCCAGCTCACCGGGGCGGACAGGGGCCACAGATACGCAGTATTTT. The chain joins TRBV18 to TRBJ2-3; 9 bases match TRBD1. The V gene end was trimmed by 3 bases and the J gene end by 2 bases; junction bases not matched to a gene: 6. Germline V gives CDR1 KGHSH, CDR2 LQKENI. The CDR3 extends over 16 amino acids. Drawing the rest from reference TRBV18 and TRBJ2-3, the complete variable domain is NAGVMQNPRHLVRRRGQEARLRCSPMKGHSHVYWYRQLPEEGLKFMVYLQKENIIDESGMPKERFSAEFPKEGPSILRIQQVVRGDSAAYFCASSPGRTGATDTQYFGPGTRLTVL.

The V call is TRBV10-3, the J call TRBJ2-1; D gene unclear. This CDR3 has 13 amino acids. Trimming removed 2 bases from V and 4 bases from J, with 6 bases in between. In germline, CDR1 is ENHRY, CDR2 SYGVKD. The CDR3 coding sequence is TGTGCCATCAGTGAGCCTTTATACAATGAGCAGTTCTTC. It is translated as CAISEPLYNEQFF.

The CDR3 DNA is TGTGCCAGCAGCTTGGGCTGGGTCGCTAACTATGGCTACACCTTC. Encoded protein: CASSLGWVANYGYTF. The V gene is TRBV5-5, the J gene TRBJ1-2; D unresolved. This CDR3 is 15 amino acids long. V lost 0 bases, J lost 0 bases, and 9 bases lay in between. Germline V gives CDR1 SGHKS, CDR2 YYEKEE (reference sequence).

The chain employs TRBV28 and TRBJ1-1; the D gene is possibly TRBD1 (5 bases). Germline V gene lookup returns CDR1 MDHEN and CDR2 SYDVKM. The CDR3 is 14 residues long. The V end lost 2 bases, the J end lost 5 bases, and 12 bases lay between the germline ends. CDR3 in amino acids: CASSLSGGVTEAFF. The CDR3 DNA follows: TGTGCCAGCAGTTTAAGCGGAGGGGTTACTGAAGCTTTCTTT.

As concerns this clone: One end of the junction fails to match germline, which may point to a read error. The chain recombines TRBV2 with TRBJ2-1, with 7 bases aligning to TRBD1. This CDR3 is 10 amino acids long. The germline gives CDR1 SNHLY, CDR2 FYNNEI. This CDR3 is CASSGGGEIF. The DNA for the CDR3 is TGTGCCAGCAGTGGAGGGGGCGAGATCTTC.

The J gene is TRBJ2-1, the V gene TRBV27; D is uncertain. CDR1 MNHEY and CDR2 SMNVEV come from the germline V gene (reference sequence). The CDR3 runs 15 residues. V was trimmed by 3 bases and J by 6 bases, leaving 15 bases between them. The chain's CDR3 is CASSFLPGETNEQFF. DNA of the CDR3: TGTGCCAGCAGTTTCCTCCCGGGCGAAACCAATGAGCAGTTCTTC.

This clone was seen only once. The chain carries TRBV27 and TRBJ1-1; 7 bases fit TRBD1. The CDR3 runs to 15 residues. Per germline, CDR1 MNHEY and CDR2 SMNVEV (reference sequence). The V and J ends lost 2 bases and 1 base, in that order; junction bases with no gene match: 4. CDR3 coding DNA: TGTGCCAGCAGTTTAGTGACAGGGTGGAACACTGAAGCTTTCTTT. Its translation is CASSLVTGWNTEAFF.

The rearrangement uses TRBV2 and TRBJ1-1, with a weak D call TRBD1 (6 bases). The CDR3 covers 14 residues. Germline V gene data show CDR1 as SNHLY and CDR2 as FYNNEI. V lost 7 bases and J 4 bases, leaving 16 bases between the germline ends. The CDR3 DNA reads as TGTGCCAGCACCATTGAGGGGGTGGGCACTGAAGCTTTCTTT. Protein product: CASTIEGVGTEAFF.

V is TRBV11-3 and J is TRBJ1-2; 7 positions match TRBD1. The germline V gene has CDR1 SGHNT and CDR2 YENEEA. V lost 4 bases, J lost 3 bases, and 5 bases stayed unmatched. This CDR3 is built from 14 residues. As DNA, the CDR3 is TGTGCCAGCAGCTATACAGGGGTTGACTATGGCTACACCTTC. Protein sequence: CASSYTGVDYGYTF.

The CDR3 bases are TGTGCCAGCAGTTTAACGCCCGGGACAGCCCAAGAGACCCAGTACTTC. It is translated as CASSLTPGTAQETQYF. The gene calls are TRBV28 and TRBJ2-5; TRBD1 matches 7 bases. V shed 2 bases, J shed 1 base, and the junction held 7 bases outside the gene matches. There are 16 residues in the CDR3. The germline V gene encodes CDR1 MDHEN and CDR2 SYDVKM.

V and J are TRBV5-6 and TRBJ2-7; the match to TRBD1 covers 7 bases. The CDR3 extends over 12 amino acids. The trim removed 4 bases at V and 6 bases at J, leaving 4 bases unmatched. Germline V gives CDR1 SGHDT, CDR2 YYEEEE. DNA for the CDR3: TGTGCCAGCAGCCCGACAGGGCTCGAGCAGTACTTC. Translation gives CASSPTGLEQYF.

The chain joins TRBV6-1 to TRBJ2-1, with D possibly being TRBD1 (5 bases). This CDR3 spans 16 amino acids. Trimming left V 3 bases short and J 4 bases short, with 16 bases between. Germline CDR1 reads MNHNS; CDR2 reads SASEGT. CDR3 nucleotides: TGTGCCAGCAGTGATAGGGGCATAGGTTTATACAATGAGCAGTTCTTC. Its protein product is CASSDRGIGLYNEQFF.

Concerning this clone itself: Within the sample, other DNA sequences also encode this same CDR3. The V gene is TRBV5-5, the J gene TRBJ1-1; no definite D call. The CDR3 has 13 amino acids. The germline CDR1 and CDR2 sequences are SGHKS and YYEKEE (reference sequence). V was trimmed by 0 bases and J by 2 bases, leaving 5 bases between them. This CDR3 reads CASSLGVNTEAFF. CDR3 in DNA: TGTGCCAGCAGCTTGGGGGTTAACACTGAAGCTTTCTTT. Variable domain in full (rest from reference TRBV5-5 and TRBJ1-1): DAGVTQSPTHLIKTRGQQVTLRCSPISGHKSVSWYQQVLGQGPQFIFQYYEKEERGRGNFPDRFSARQFPNYSSELNVNALLLGDSALYLCASSLGVNTEAFFGQGTRLTVV.